This passage covers 17 T cell receptor beta chains from one sample sequenced in a study of blood T cell repertoires in COVID-19. Sequencing used immunoSEQ multiplex PCR; TCRdb keeps in-frame clones, though not all of them. The repertoire holds about 170,000 clones, with over 90% as singletons. Material for sequencing was peripheral blood. The receptor source for this set is a middle-aged man with acute or convalescent COVID-19.

The rearrangement joins TRBV4-1 to TRBJ2-3; 9 bases fit TRBD2. Germline V gene sequence: CDR1 MGHRA, CDR2 YSYEKL. The CDR3 is 20 residues long. V shed 1 base and J 1 base; nucleotides not matched to a gene: 15. The CDR3 bases are TGCGCCAGCAGCCAAGGAATCAGGCTAGCGGGGCCAACAGGCACAGATACGCAGTATTTT. It encodes CASSQGIRLAGPTGTDTQYF.

The J gene is TRBJ1-1, the V gene TRBV28; D is unclear. The V gene lost 1 base and the J gene lost 1 base, with 7 bases spanning the gap. This CDR3 comprises 14 residues. Looked up from germline, CDR1 is MDHEN and CDR2 is SYDVKM. Here the CDR3 DNA reads TGTGCCAGCAGTTTATCCGTATCGAACACTGAAGCTTTCTTT. Translation: CASSLSVSNTEAFF.

This chain joins TRBV4-2 and TRBJ2-3, with TRBD2 matching over 12 bases. This CDR3 contains 21 residues. Germline loops: CDR1 LGHNA, CDR2 YNFKEQ. V shed 0 bases, J shed 2 bases, and the junction held 15 bases outside the gene matches. The DNA of the CDR3 is TGTGCCAGCAGCCAAGAACTATCTAGCGGGAGGGAATTGTCTCCCACAGATACGCAGTATTTT. Translating it yields CASSQELSSGRELSPTDTQYF.

V is TRBV18 and J is TRBJ1-5; 9 positions match TRBD1. The CDR3 extends over 16 amino acids. J lost 1 base, V lost 2 bases, and 3 bases had no gene match. In germline, CDR1 is KGHSH, CDR2 LQKENI. CDR3 protein: CASSPTGTGSNQPQHF. CDR3 sequence (DNA): TGTGCCAGCTCACCAACCGGGACAGGGAGCAATCAGCCCCAGCATTTT. Full variable domain (outside the CDR3, taken from reference TRBV18 and TRBJ1-5): NAGVMQNPRHLVRRRGQEARLRCSPMKGHSHVYWYRQLPEEGLKFMVYLQKENIIDESGMPKERFSAEFPKEGPSILRIQQVVRGDSAAYFCASSPTGTGSNQPQHFGDGTRLSIL.

This chain links TRBV6-5 with TRBJ2-3, with D perhaps matching TRBD2 (6 bases). The ends were cut back, 1 base at V and 2 bases at J, with 10 bases in the middle. Germline loops: CDR1 MNHEY, CDR2 SVGAGI. CDR3 length equals 15 residues. The CDR3: CASSYWAGNTDTQYF. The CDR3 DNA is TGTGCCAGCAGTTACTGGGCGGGGAACACAGATACGCAGTATTTT.

V gene TRBV7-3 combines with J gene TRBJ1-1; D possibly corresponds to TRBD1 (5 bases). V was pared by 2 bases and J by 1 base, with 8 bases between. This CDR3 region has 14 residues. Germline assignment: CDR1 SGHTA and CDR2 FQGTGA. CDR3 region: CASSLLGGNTEAFF. CDR3 DNA sequence: TGTGCCAGCAGCTTACTGGGGGGGAACACTGAAGCTTTCTTT.

The V gene is TRBV27, the J gene TRBJ1-1; 7 bases agree with TRBD1. V shed 8 bases, J shed 5 bases, and the junction held 14 bases outside the gene matches. Germline CDR1 is MNHEY and CDR2 is SMNVEV (reference sequence). The length of the CDR3 is 15 residues. The CDR3 sequence is CASGTVFSLGTEAFF. Written as DNA, the CDR3 is TGTGCCAGCGGGACAGTTTTCTCTCTGGGAACTGAAGCTTTCTTT.

The chain recombines TRBV24-1 with TRBJ2-2; TRBD2 agrees at 12 bases. Germline CDR1 and CDR2: KGHDR and SFDVKD. The CDR3 has 15 amino acids. Losses at the gene ends were 4 bases for V and 6 bases for J; bases not matched to a gene: 2. CDR3 coding DNA: TGTGCCACCAGTGACAGACTAGCGGGAGCCGGGGAGCTGTTTTTT. Its translation is CATSDRLAGAGELFF.

This clone has a single count. The rearrangement joins TRBV10-3 to TRBJ2-1; TRBD2 is a possible D gene (6 bases). Germline values: CDR1 ENHRY, CDR2 SYGVKD. CDR3 length: 12 amino acids. CDR3 sequence: CVVGGSTGEQFF. CDR3 sequence (DNA): TGTGTGGTGGGGGGTTCTACAGGTGAGCAGTTCTTC.

The chain uses TRBV24-1 and TRBJ1-6; the D is unclear. The CDR3 totals 16 residues. The germline V and J ends were trimmed by 4 bases and 10 bases, with 19 bases remaining between them. Germline CDR1 and CDR2: KGHDR and SFDVKD. CDR3 DNA sequence: TGTGCCACCAGTGACGGAAGTTTCCCCGAGGAGTCACCCCTCCACTTT. This sequence encodes CATSDGSFPEESPLHF.

The V and J genes are TRBV2 and TRBJ1-4; maybe TRBD1 (6 bases). V gave up 3 bases and J gave up 8 bases, with 10 bases separating them. Germline V CDR1 and CDR2: SNHLY, FYNNEI. The CDR3 has 13 amino acids. Here the CDR3 reads CASSEGAQEKLFF. CDR3 nucleotides: TGTGCCAGCAGTGAGGGGGCCCAGGAAAAACTGTTTTTT.

V gene TRBV19 combines with J gene TRBJ2-3; D might be TRBD2 (7 bases). Trimming stripped 5 bases from V and 5 bases from J, with 14 bases between. The germline CDR1 and CDR2 sequences are LNHDA and SQIVND (reference sequence). The CDR3 is 14 residues long. Here the CDR3 DNA reads TGTGCCAGTAGTTCCCGGGGGGCGGTAGATACGCAGTATTTT. Its translation is CASSSRGAVDTQYF.

This chain joins TRBV4-2 and TRBJ2-1; TRBD2 agrees at 12 bases. J was trimmed by 13 bases and V by 1 base; bases with no gene match: 2. CDR3 length: 13 residues. CDR1 LGHNA and CDR2 YNFKEQ come from the germline V gene. CDR3 in DNA: TGTGCCAGCAGCCAAGGGACTAGCGGGAATCAGTTCTTC. It yields the protein CASSQGTSGNQFF.

This sequence joins TRBV9 and TRBJ2-1; 11 nucleotides match TRBD2. This CDR3 is 16 amino acids long. Germline loops: CDR1 SGDLS, CDR2 YYNGEE. The V gene end was trimmed by 4 bases and the J gene end by 9 bases; junction bases not matched to a gene: 12. For the CDR3, the DNA is TGTGCCAGCAGCCGTAGCGGGAGGGCTATCTTCGGTGAGCAGTTCTTC. Its protein product is CASSRSGRAIFGEQFF.

The CDR3 here is CASTPGQGNQPQHF. The CDR3 region has the DNA TGTGCCAGTACCCCGGGACAGGGCAATCAGCCCCAGCATTTT. The chain has TRBV19 and TRBJ1-5, with 8 bases that match TRBD1. Germline assignment: CDR1 LNHDA and CDR2 SQIVND (reference sequence). The CDR3 has 14 residues. With V trimmed by 7 bases and J by 2 bases, 4 bases remained unmatched.

The chain joins TRBV27 to TRBJ1-2, with 7 positions matching TRBD1. The CDR3 loop spans 16 amino acids. The V gene end was trimmed by 2 bases and the J gene end by 3 bases; junction bases not matched to a gene: 9. Germline values: CDR1 MNHEY, CDR2 SMNVEV (reference sequence). The CDR3 DNA sequence: TGTGCCAGCAGTTTACTAGGACAGGACGACTACTATGGCTACACCTTC. It codes for CASSLLGQDDYYGYTF.

This clone was seen a few times. The chain joins TRBV28 to TRBJ2-5, with TRBD2 as a possible D gene (7 bases). Germline loops: CDR1 MDHEN, CDR2 SYDVKM. CDR3 length equals 14 residues. The ends were cut back, 11 bases at V and 1 base at J, with 17 bases in the middle. Here the CDR3 DNA reads TGTGCCGGCAATCGGCGGGGGCTCCAAGAGACCCAGTACTTC. Translated, it gives CAGNRRGLQETQYF. Combining the CDR3 with reference TRBV28 and TRBJ2-5 gives the whole variable domain DVKVTQSSRYLVKRTGEKVFLECVQDMDHENMFWYRQDPGLGLRLIYFSYDVKMKEKGDIPEGYSVSREKKERFSLILESASTNQTSMYLCAGNRRGLQETQYFGPGTRLLVL.